This T cell receptor beta chain was identified in a study of blood T cell repertoires in COVID-19. The overall study: Material from acute and convalescent COVID-19 was sourced from the United States, Italy and Spain. T cells, B-cell-depleted T cells, or PBMCs supplied cDNA or gDNA.

Original methodology: Counts of nucleated cells, estimated from reference gene primer amplification, were obtained. Generated by immunoSEQ multiplex PCR, the TCRdb table keeps only in-frame clones and is missing some. The V and J calls and clone size were taken over from that table, and D and trimming were inferred from the DNA. The sample includes roughly 290,000 clones, about 83% of them seen just once. This clone was seen once. The J segment lost 2 bases and the V segment lost 5 bases, leaving 7 bases of the junction unmatched. The CDR3 extends over 15 amino acids. Germline CDR1 is MDHEN and CDR2 is SYDVKM.

Sequencing used PBMCs or T cells enriched from blood (not recorded which). The chain joins TRBV28 to TRBJ2-7; 9 bases line up with TRBD1. The receptor's source is a woman in her forties who had recovered from COVID-19. The DNA for the CDR3 is TGTGCCAGCAGTGAGGGACAGGGAGGTACCTACGAGCAGTACTTC. This translates into CASSEGQGGTYEQYF.